The clone carrying this T cell receptor (beta chain) was observed at least ten times. Antigen specificity is unknown. Unique molecular identifiers were affixed to single, distinct cDNA molecules. Using its own MiXCR run on the 5' RACE reads, TCRdb lists one record per CDR3 protein. The sample contains more than 25,000 distinct CDR3 sequences, about 4.6% of which appear only once. This entry comes from a study of early T cells in non-severe SARS-CoV-2 infection. At the level of the study: Investigators sequenced bulk RNA drawn from unsorted whole blood, and chains remained unpaired.

The CDR3 spans 16 residues. J lost 6 bases, V lost 5 bases, and 13 bases had no gene match. The germline V gene encodes CDR1 SGHRS and CDR2 YFSETQ. General observations from the study: Anti-spike CD8 responses were favored in VDJdb matching, and private and CD4 specificities were missed.

The chain is built from TRBV5-1 and TRBJ2-2, with 7 bases fitting TRBD2. Sequences were obtained from whole blood. This receptor was identified in an adult who was a healthcare worker with PCR-confirmed SARS-CoV-2 infection or an uninfected control (not recorded which). CDR3 in DNA: TGCGCCAGCAGAGAGGTTTCGGGAGGATTGGCCGGGGAGCTGTTTTTT. Its translation is CASREVSGGLAGELFF. The whole variable domain, remainder taken from reference TRBV5-1 and TRBJ2-2, is KAGVTQTPRYLIKTRGQQVTLSCSPISGHRSVSWYQQTPGQGLQFLFEYFSETQRNKGNFPGRFSGRQFSNSRSEMNVSTLELGDSALYLCASREVSGGLAGELFFGEGSRLTVL.